This T cell receptor beta chain came from a study of CD8+ T cells in alopecia areata. Treatment noted: oral pan-JAK inhibitor, 5-10 mg twice daily. CDR3 length: 16 amino acids. V lost 10 bases and J 6 bases, leaving 25 bases between the germline ends. Germline V gene lookup returns CDR1 MDHEN and CDR2 SYDVKM. Investigators isolated RNA and reverse transcribed it into cDNA to act as the sequencing template. Sequencing was performed with immunoSEQ multiplex PCR; in TCRdb, only in-frame clones are kept and a portion is missing. The data show about 190,000 clones, with 60% to 70% seen just once and approximately 0.7% held by the top ten.

The input for sequencing was CD4+ T cells sorted from blood, taken at week 4, from a patient treated with tofacitinib. This TCR was sampled from a human donor with alopecia areata. The chain has TRBV28 and TRBJ1-5, with D hard to call. The chain's CDR3 is CATRPSSFGVGQPQHF. In DNA form, the CDR3 reads TGTGCCACCCGACCTAGCTCCTTCGGGGTAGGTCAGCCCCAGCATTTT.